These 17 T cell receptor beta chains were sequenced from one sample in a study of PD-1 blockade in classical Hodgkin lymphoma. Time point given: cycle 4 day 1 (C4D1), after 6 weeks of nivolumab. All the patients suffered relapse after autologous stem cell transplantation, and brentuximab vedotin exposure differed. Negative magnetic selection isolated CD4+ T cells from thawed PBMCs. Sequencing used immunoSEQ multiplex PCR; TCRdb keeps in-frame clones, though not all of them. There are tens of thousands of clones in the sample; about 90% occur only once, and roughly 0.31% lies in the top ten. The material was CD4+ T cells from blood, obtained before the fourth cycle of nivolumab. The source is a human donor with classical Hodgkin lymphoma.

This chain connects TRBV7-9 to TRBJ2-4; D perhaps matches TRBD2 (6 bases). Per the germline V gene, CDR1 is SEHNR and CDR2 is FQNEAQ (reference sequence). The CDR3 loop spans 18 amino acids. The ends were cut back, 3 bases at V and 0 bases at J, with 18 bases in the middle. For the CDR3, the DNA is TGTGCCAGCAGCTTTTCTGGCGGGACGGGTCTAGCCAAAAACATTCAGTACTTC. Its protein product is CASSFSGGTGLAKNIQYF.

As DNA, the CDR3 is TGTGCCAGCACCCCATCGGTACAGAGCTCCTACGAGCAGTACTTC. This sequence encodes CASTPSVQSSYEQYF. The V call is TRBV6-1, the J call TRBJ2-7; D call uncertain. The germline V gene has CDR1 MNHNS and CDR2 SASEGT. V shed 7 bases and J shed 0 bases, with 16 bases lying between them. The CDR3 is made up of 15 amino acids.

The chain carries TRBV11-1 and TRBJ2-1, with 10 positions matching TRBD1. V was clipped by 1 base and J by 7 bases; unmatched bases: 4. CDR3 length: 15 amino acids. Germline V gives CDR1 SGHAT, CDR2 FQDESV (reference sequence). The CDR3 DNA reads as TGTGCCAGCAGCTTAGGCAGGACAGGGGGAAATGAGCAGTTCTTC. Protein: CASSLGRTGGNEQFF.

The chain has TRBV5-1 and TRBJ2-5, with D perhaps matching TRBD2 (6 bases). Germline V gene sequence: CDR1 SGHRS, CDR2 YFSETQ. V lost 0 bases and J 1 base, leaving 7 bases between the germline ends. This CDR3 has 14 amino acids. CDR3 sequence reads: CASSLVSGQETQYF. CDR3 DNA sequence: TGCGCCAGCAGCTTGGTTAGCGGCCAAGAGACCCAGTACTTC.

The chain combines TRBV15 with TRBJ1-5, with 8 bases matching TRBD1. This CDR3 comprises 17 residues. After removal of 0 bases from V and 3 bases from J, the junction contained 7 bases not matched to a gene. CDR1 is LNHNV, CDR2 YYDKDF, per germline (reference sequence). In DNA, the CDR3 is TGTGCCACCAGCAGAGATCCGGGACAGGCCTTCAATCAGCCCCAGCATTTT. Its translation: CATSRDPGQAFNQPQHF.

The CDR3 nucleotides are TGTGCCAGCGGTTGGGCCGGGACTAAGACCTACGAGCAGTACTTC. It codes for CASGWAGTKTYEQYF. This chain uses TRBV25-1 with TRBJ2-7; TRBD2 aligns across 7 bases. Per germline, CDR1 MGHDK and CDR2 SYGVNS. V lost 8 bases, J lost 2 bases, and 12 bases stayed unmatched. The CDR3 consists of 15 residues.

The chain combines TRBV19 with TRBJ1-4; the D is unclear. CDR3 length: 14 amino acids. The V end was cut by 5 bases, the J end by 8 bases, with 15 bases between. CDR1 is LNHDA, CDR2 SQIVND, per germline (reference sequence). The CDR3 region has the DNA TGTGCCAGTAGTGAGGGCCCACGAGGGGAAAAACTGTTTTTT. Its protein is CASSEGPRGEKLFF.

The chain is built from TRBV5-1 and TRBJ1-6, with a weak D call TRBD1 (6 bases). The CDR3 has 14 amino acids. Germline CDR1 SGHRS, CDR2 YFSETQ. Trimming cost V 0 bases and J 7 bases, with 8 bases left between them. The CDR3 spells CASSLAQGNSPLHF. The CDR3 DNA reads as TGCGCCAGCAGCTTGGCACAGGGAAATTCACCCCTCCACTTT.

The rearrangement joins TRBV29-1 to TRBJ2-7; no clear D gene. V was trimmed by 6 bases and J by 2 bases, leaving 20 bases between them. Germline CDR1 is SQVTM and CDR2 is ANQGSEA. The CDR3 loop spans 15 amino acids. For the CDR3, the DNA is TGCAGCGTGAGTGGTGCAGGTCGCGACCCCTACGAGCAGTACTTC. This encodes CSVSGAGRDPYEQYF.

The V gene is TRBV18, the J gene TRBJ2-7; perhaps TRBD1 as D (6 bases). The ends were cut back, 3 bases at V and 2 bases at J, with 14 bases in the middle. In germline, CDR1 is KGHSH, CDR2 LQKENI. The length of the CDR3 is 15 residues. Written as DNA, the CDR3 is TGTGCCAGCTCACCCCCCCGTGGACAGACCTACGAGCAGTACTTC. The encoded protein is CASSPPRGQTYEQYF.

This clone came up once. CDR3 DNA sequence: TGTGCCAGCAGAAGATCGACAGGGACACAGGGGACCCAGTACTTC. Protein product: CASRRSTGTQGTQYF. The genes are TRBV27 and TRBJ2-5, with 7 bases fitting TRBD1. The CDR3 runs to 15 residues. V dropped 6 bases and J dropped 7; count of bases not matched to a gene: 14. CDR1 MNHEY and CDR2 SMNVEV come from the germline V gene (reference sequence).

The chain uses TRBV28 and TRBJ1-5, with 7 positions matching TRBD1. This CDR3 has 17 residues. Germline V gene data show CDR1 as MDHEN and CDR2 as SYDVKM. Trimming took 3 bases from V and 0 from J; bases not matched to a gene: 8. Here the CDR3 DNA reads TGTGCCAGCAGTTTTTGGGGACAGAGAGATAGCAATCAGCCCCAGCATTTT. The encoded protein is CASSFWGQRDSNQPQHF.

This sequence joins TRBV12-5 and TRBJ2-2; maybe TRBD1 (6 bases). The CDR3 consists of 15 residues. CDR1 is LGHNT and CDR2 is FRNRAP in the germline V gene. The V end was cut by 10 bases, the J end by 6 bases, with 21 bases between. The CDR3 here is CAIHYRVGGPGELFF. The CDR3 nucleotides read TGTGCTATACACTACAGGGTTGGGGGTCCCGGGGAGCTGTTTTTT.

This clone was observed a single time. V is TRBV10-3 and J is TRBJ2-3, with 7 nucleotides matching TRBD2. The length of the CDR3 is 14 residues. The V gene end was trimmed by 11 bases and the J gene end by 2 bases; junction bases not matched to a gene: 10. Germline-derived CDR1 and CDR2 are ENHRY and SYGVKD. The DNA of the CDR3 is TGTGCCGCCCGGGACTACAAGATCACAGATACGCAGTATTTT. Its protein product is CAARDYKITDTQYF.

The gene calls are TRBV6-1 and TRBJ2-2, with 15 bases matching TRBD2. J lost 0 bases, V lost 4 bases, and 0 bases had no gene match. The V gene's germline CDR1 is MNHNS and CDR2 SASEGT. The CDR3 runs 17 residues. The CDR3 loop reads CASSGTSGGANTGELFF. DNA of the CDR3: TGTGCCAGCAGTGGGACTAGCGGGGGGGCGAACACCGGGGAGCTGTTTTTT.

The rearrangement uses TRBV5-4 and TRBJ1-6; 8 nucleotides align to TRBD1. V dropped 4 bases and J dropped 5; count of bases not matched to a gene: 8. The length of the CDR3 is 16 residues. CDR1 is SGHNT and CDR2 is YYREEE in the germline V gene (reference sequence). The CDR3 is CASSPRTGQNNSPLHF. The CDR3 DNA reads TGTGCCAGCAGCCCAAGGACAGGGCAGAATAATTCACCCCTCCACTTT.

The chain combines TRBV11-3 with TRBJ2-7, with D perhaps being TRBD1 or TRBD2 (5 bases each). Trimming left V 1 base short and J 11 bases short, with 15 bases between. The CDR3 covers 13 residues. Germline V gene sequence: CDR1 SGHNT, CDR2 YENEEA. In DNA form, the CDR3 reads TGTGCCAGCAGCTTAGCCTCCGGGACGGACAAGTACTTC. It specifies CASSLASGTDKYF.